At least ten counts were recorded for the clone carrying this T cell receptor (beta chain). The target antigen is unknown. PBMCs were isolated by Ficoll-Paque density gradient centrifugation, using about 10 ml of fresh peripheral blood as the starting material. RNA transcripts served as template for amplifying TCR beta CDR3 sequences. The workflow started with a first-round RT-PCR run with HTBI primers and then moved on to a second-round multiplex PCR. One entry per CDR3 protein results from TCRdb running MiXCR on the multiplex PCR reads. Here the sample spans under 350,000 distinct CDR3 sequences, around a sixth being singletons. The data originate from a study of Graves' ophthalmopathy and Graves' hyperthyroidism. Germline assignment: CDR1 DFQATT and CDR2 SNEGSKA (reference sequence). V shed 0 bases and J 4 bases; nucleotides not matched to a gene: 12. The CDR3 length is 17 residues. Findings and limits, study-wide: Thyroid clonotypes that were expanded above 0.001 frequency mostly also appeared in blood.

This chain links TRBV20-1 with TRBJ1-5; 7 bases agree with TRBD1. Material for sequencing was peripheral blood. This sequence was found in an adult man with Graves' ophthalmopathy. Written as DNA, the CDR3 is TGCAGTGCTAGAGATGGGTTCCTCGGCAGGGGGAATCAGCCCCAGCATTTT. It encodes CSARDGFLGRGNQPQHF.